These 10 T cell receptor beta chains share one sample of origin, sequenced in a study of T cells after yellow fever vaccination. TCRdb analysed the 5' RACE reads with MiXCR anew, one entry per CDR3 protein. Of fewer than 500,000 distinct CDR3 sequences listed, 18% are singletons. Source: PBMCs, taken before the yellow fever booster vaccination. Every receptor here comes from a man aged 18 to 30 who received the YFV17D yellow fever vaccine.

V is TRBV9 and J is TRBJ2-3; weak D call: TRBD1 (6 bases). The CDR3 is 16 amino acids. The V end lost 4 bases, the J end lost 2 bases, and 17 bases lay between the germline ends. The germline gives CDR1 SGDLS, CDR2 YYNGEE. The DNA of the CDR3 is TGTGCCAGCAGCCCGAGTGGACAGATCATCACAGATACGCAGTATTTT. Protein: CASSPSGQIITDTQYF.

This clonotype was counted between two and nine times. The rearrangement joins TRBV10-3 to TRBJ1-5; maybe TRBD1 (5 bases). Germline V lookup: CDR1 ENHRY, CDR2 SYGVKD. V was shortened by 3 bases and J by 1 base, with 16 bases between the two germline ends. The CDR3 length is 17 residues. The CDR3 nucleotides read TGTGCCATCAGTGACTCGAAAAGGGGCAGAAGCAATCAGCCCCAGCATTTT. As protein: CAISDSKRGRSNQPQHF.

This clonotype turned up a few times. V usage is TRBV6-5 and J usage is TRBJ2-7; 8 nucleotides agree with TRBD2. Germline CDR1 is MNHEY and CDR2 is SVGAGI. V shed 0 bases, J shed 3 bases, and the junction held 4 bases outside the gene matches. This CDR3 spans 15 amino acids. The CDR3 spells CASSYSASGGYEQYV. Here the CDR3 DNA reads TGTGCCAGCAGTTACTCGGCCAGCGGGGGCTACGAGCAGTACGTC.

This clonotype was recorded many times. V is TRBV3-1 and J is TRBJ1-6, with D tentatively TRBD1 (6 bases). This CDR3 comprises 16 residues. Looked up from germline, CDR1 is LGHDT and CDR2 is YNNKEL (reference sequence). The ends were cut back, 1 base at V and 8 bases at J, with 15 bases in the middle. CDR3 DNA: TGTGCCAGCAGCCAAGCCGGGGGGGGCGGCCATTCACCCCTCCACTTT. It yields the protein CASSQAGGGGHSPLHF. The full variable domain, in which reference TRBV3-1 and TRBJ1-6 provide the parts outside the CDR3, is DTAVSQTPKYLVTQMGNDKSIKCEQNLGHDTMYWYKQDSKKFLKIMFSYNNKELIINETVPNRFSPKSPDKAHLNLHINSLELGDSAVYFCASSQAGGGGHSPLHFGNGTRLTVT.

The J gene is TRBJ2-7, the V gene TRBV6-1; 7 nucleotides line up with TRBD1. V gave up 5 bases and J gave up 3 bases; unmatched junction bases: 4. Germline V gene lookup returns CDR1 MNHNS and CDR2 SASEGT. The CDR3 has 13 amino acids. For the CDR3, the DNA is TGTGCCAGCAGTCTCCAGGGGGACTACGAGCAGTACGTC. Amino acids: CASSLQGDYEQYV.

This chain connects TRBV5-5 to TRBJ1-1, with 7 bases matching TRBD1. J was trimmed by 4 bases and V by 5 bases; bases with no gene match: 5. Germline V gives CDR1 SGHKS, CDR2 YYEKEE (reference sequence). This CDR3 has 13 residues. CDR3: CASSLTGFTEAFF. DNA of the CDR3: TGTGCCAGCAGTTTGACAGGGTTCACTGAAGCTTTCTTT.

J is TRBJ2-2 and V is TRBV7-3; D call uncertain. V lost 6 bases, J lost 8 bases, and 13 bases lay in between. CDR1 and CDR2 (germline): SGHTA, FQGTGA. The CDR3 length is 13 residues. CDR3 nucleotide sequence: TGTGCCAGCAGTTCCCCGGCGGTGGGGGAGCTGTTTTTT. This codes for CASSSPAVGELFF.

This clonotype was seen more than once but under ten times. CDR3 bases: TGCAGTGCTAGAGGTGGAGGGGGGGCCACTGAAGCTTTCTTT. This codes for CSARGGGGATEAFF. The V call is TRBV20-1, the J call TRBJ1-1; weak D call: TRBD1 (6 bases). The CDR3 loop spans 14 amino acids. Germline V lookup: CDR1 DFQATT, CDR2 SNEGSKA (reference sequence). Trimming removed 1 base from V and 4 bases from J, with 13 bases in between.

The CDR3 bases are TGTGCCAGCAGCCCCAGCGGGCAGTCGAGGGGCACAGATACGCAGTATTTT. Residues: CASSPSGQSRGTDTQYF. The V gene is TRBV9, the J gene TRBJ2-3; D may be TRBD2 (6 bases). V was clipped by 4 bases and J by 1 base, with 19 bases between them. The V gene's germline CDR1 is SGDLS and CDR2 YYNGEE. The CDR3 is 17 amino acids.

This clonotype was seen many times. The CDR3 coding sequence is TGCAGTGCTAGGGGGGGGGCAGACTCTGGAAACACCATATATTTT. Its protein product is CSARGGADSGNTIYF. V usage is TRBV20-1 and J usage is TRBJ1-3, with D possibly TRBD1 on 6 matching bases. The CDR3 has 15 residues. CDR1 is DFQATT and CDR2 is SNEGSKA in the germline V gene (reference sequence). V was pared by 3 bases and J by 0 bases, with 12 bases between.